The 22 T cell receptor beta chains presented below share a single source sample, sequenced in a study of blood T cell repertoires in COVID-19. Produced via immunoSEQ multiplex PCR; TCRdb's table is partial and in-frame only. This sample has 70,000 to 95,000 clones, with approximately 80% found just once. Sequencing was done on a sample of peripheral blood. The receptors here all came from a human donor in a cohort sampled during active COVID-19.

The J gene is TRBJ1-1, the V gene TRBV28, with D perhaps TRBD1 (5 bases). This CDR3 spans 14 amino acids. CDR1 MDHEN and CDR2 SYDVKM come from the germline V gene. V was cut by 3 bases and J by 1 base, with 9 bases left in between. This CDR3 reads CASSFGQSNTEAFF. The CDR3 DNA follows: TGTGCCAGCAGTTTCGGACAATCGAACACTGAAGCTTTCTTT.

V and J are TRBV5-8 and TRBJ2-3; D may be TRBD1 (6 bases). The CDR3 spans 14 residues. V lost 10 bases and J lost 2, with 17 bases in between. The germline V gene encodes CDR1 SGHTS and CDR2 YDEGEE. The CDR3 region is CAPQGSGSTDTQYF. The CDR3, as DNA: TGTGCCCCCCAGGGGAGTGGGTCCACAGATACGCAGTATTTT.

The CDR3 sequence is CASSLGQGPYNEQFF. The CDR3 DNA reads TGTGCCAGCAGCCTCGGACAGGGTCCGTACAATGAGCAGTTCTTC. This chain links TRBV5-5 with TRBJ2-1; 8 nucleotides match TRBD1. The trim removed 4 bases at V and 4 bases at J, leaving 7 bases unmatched. CDR1 is SGHKS, CDR2 YYEKEE, per germline (reference sequence). The CDR3 is made up of 15 amino acids.

Judged by abundance, this clone is medium-sized. This chain links TRBV9 with TRBJ1-1, with D possibly being TRBD1 (6 bases). CDR1 and CDR2 from the germline V gene are SGDLS and YYNGEE. This CDR3 has 12 residues. V was shortened by 6 bases and J by 11 bases, with 17 bases between the two germline ends. The CDR3 bases are TGTGCCAGCACCAATCCACAGGGTAATGCTTTCTTT. Protein sequence: CASTNPQGNAFF.

This clone was observed a few times. This rearrangement joins TRBV19 to TRBJ2-3; TRBD2 matches at 10 bases. CDR3 length: 15 residues. The germline V gene encodes CDR1 LNHDA and CDR2 SQIVND (reference sequence). V was clipped by 2 bases and J by 4 bases; unmatched bases: 3. This chain's CDR3 is CASSIQRGGSDTQYF. CDR3 bases: TGTGCCAGTAGTATACAGCGGGGGGGGTCAGATACGCAGTATTTT.

The chain combines TRBV3-1 (or the pseudogene TRBV3-2) with TRBJ2-7; D possibly corresponds to TRBD2 (5 bases). Looked up from germline, CDR1 is LGHDT and CDR2 is YNNKEL (reference sequence). Trimming removed 4 bases from V and 3 bases from J, with 10 bases in between. The CDR3 is 13 residues long. This chain's CDR3 is CASSPRTGYEQYF. In nucleotides, the CDR3 is TGTGCCAGCAGCCCTCGGACTGGCTACGAGCAGTACTTC.

The chain employs TRBV9 and TRBJ2-1; TRBD2 agrees at 7 bases. The V segment lost 2 bases and the J segment 7 bases; nucleotides outside the gene matches: 9. Germline V gene sequence: CDR1 SGDLS, CDR2 YYNGEE. The CDR3 spans 15 residues. Here the CDR3 reads CASSVRNVGGNEQFF. The CDR3 region has the DNA TGTGCCAGCAGCGTCAGGAATGTGGGGGGGAATGAGCAGTTCTTC.

The chain carries TRBV6-6 and TRBJ1-4; 7 bases fit TRBD1. CDR1 is MNHNY, CDR2 SVGAGI, per germline (reference sequence). Germline trimming cut 6 bases from V and 1 base from J; bases unmatched to any gene: 8. The length of the CDR3 is 16 residues. The CDR3 region has the DNA TGTGCCAGCAGACAAGGGACAGTGGTAACTAATGAAAAACTGTTTTTT. Translated, it gives CASRQGTVVTNEKLFF.

The chain carries TRBV5-4 and TRBJ1-1; D not resolved. Germline lookup yields CDR1 SGHNT and CDR2 YYREEE (reference sequence). The CDR3 is made up of 14 amino acids. V was pared by 4 bases and J by 0 bases, with 10 bases between. The chain's CDR3 is CASSRGSMNTEAFF. In DNA form, the CDR3 reads TGTGCCAGCAGCCGGGGTTCCATGAACACTGAAGCTTTCTTT.

The rearrangement links TRBV3-1 (or the pseudogene TRBV3-2) to TRBJ1-2; D not certain. Germline V gives CDR1 LGHDT, CDR2 YNNKEL (reference sequence). V was pared by 2 bases and J by 5 bases, with 12 bases between. This CDR3 is 14 amino acids long. CDR3 amino acids: CASSQNSVWYGYTF. The DNA for the CDR3 is TGTGCCAGCAGCCAAAATTCGGTATGGTATGGCTACACCTTC.

The chain employs TRBV28 and TRBJ2-2, with D maybe TRBD1 (6 bases). V lost 3 bases and J lost 4, with 15 bases in between. The length of the CDR3 is 16 residues. Germline V gene data show CDR1 as MDHEN and CDR2 as SYDVKM. CDR3 amino acids: CASSFPAEGGTGELFF. The CDR3 bases are TGTGCCAGCAGTTTCCCTGCAGAAGGGGGCACCGGGGAGCTGTTTTTT.

This clone occurred once. This chain connects TRBV7-3 to TRBJ2-5; maybe TRBD1 (5 bases). CDR3 length equals 13 residues. Germline V gene lookup returns CDR1 SGHTA and CDR2 FQGTGA. Between the trimmed V and J ends, which lost 4 bases and 1 base, there was a span of 7 bases. CDR3: CASSSTVQETQYF. CDR3 sequence (DNA): TGTGCCAGCAGCTCGACAGTCCAAGAGACCCAGTACTTC.

The CDR3 nucleotides are TGTGCCAGCAGCCTAAAGCGGGGGGACAATGAGCAGTTCTTC. This codes for CASSLKRGDNEQFF. The chain joins TRBV7-2 to TRBJ2-1; 9 bases fit TRBD2. Germline-derived CDR1 and CDR2 are SGHTA and FQGNSA. The junction had 4 bases not matched to a gene; V was cut back by 5 bases and J by 5 bases. The CDR3 covers 14 residues.

CDR3 nucleotides: TGTGCCAGCAGCCTGACGTCCCAGCAGGCTGGAAACACCATATATTTT. This translates into CASSLTSQQAGNTIYF. The chain carries TRBV5-5 and TRBJ1-3; no firm D call. Germline CDR1 and CDR2: SGHKS and YYEKEE (reference sequence). Trimming took off 4 bases at V and 2 bases at J, with 16 bases between the two ends. This CDR3 contains 16 residues. The whole variable domain, remainder taken from reference TRBV5-5 and TRBJ1-3, is DAGVTQSPTHLIKTRGQQVTLRCSPISGHKSVSWYQQVLGQGPQFIFQYYEKEERGRGNFPDRFSARQFPNYSSELNVNALLLGDSALYLCASSLTSQQAGNTIYFGEGSWLTVV.

This sequence joins TRBV7-8 and TRBJ2-4, with D perhaps matching TRBD2 (6 bases). Germline CDR1 reads SGHVS; CDR2 reads FQNEAQ. The ends were cut back, 7 bases at V and 16 bases at J, with 23 bases in the middle. There are 13 residues in the CDR3. CDR3 sequence reads: CASTTREEGRAYF. For the CDR3, the DNA is TGTGCCAGCACAACGCGGGAAGAGGGTCGAGCATACTTC.

The chain links TRBV7-2 to TRBJ1-2, with D possibly TRBD1 on 5 matching bases. The V gene lost 4 bases and the J gene lost 3 bases, with 9 bases spanning the gap. Germline assignment: CDR1 SGHTA and CDR2 FQGNSA. CDR3 size: 13 residues. The CDR3 is CASSYRSYYGYTF. CDR3 sequence (DNA): TGTGCCAGCAGCTACAGGTCCTACTATGGCTACACCTTC.

The V call is TRBV28, the J call TRBJ2-3; TRBD2 matches 7 bases. V trimming: 2 bases; J trimming: 6 bases; junction bases outside the gene matches: 8. Germline V gene data show CDR1 as MDHEN and CDR2 as SYDVKM. There are 15 residues in the CDR3. The CDR3 region has the DNA TGTGCCAGCAGTTTAGGGGGGGTTGTACCCGATACGCAGTATTTT. Encoded protein: CASSLGGVVPDTQYF.

This chain connects TRBV29-1 to TRBJ2-6; D remains unclear. Germline lookup yields CDR1 SQVTM and CDR2 ANQGSEA. The CDR3 is 14 residues long. The CDR3 DNA follows: TGCATTCCCGACCGGAGCTCTGGGGCCAACGTCCTGACTTTC. As protein: CIPDRSSGANVLTF. Filled out from reference TRBV29-1 and TRBJ2-6, the complete variable domain reads SAVISQKPSRDICQRGTSLTIQCQVDSQVTMMFWYRQQPGQSLTLIATANQGSEATYESGFVIDKFPISRPNLTFSTLTVSNMSPEDSSIYLCIPDRSSGANVLTFGAGSRLTVL.

V and J are TRBV20-1 and TRBJ1-1; possible D gene TRBD1, 5 bases. Deletions cut 5 bases from V and 7 bases from J, with 8 bases between. The length of the CDR3 is 10 residues. Looked up from germline, CDR1 is DFQATT and CDR2 is SNEGSKA (reference sequence). CDR3 region: CSAAQVEAFF. The CDR3 region has the DNA TGCAGTGCTGCACAGGTTGAAGCTTTCTTT.

This chain joins TRBV7-9 and TRBJ1-2; D ambiguous. This CDR3 is built from 13 residues. CDR1 SEHNR and CDR2 FQNEAQ come from the germline V gene (reference sequence). Deletions cut 5 bases from V and 3 bases from J, with 10 bases between. This CDR3 reads CASSPYLDYGYTF. CDR3 nucleotide sequence: TGTGCCAGCAGCCCCTACTTGGACTATGGCTACACCTTC.

The chain couples TRBV2 to TRBJ1-1; TRBD1 might be the D (6 bases). The germline V gene has CDR1 SNHLY and CDR2 FYNNEI. Trimming removed 8 bases at V and 5 bases at J, with 18 bases between. The CDR3 loop spans 14 amino acids. The CDR3 protein is CASVFTGKGTEAFF. The CDR3 DNA follows: TGTGCCAGCGTCTTCACAGGGAAAGGGACTGAAGCTTTCTTT.

The chain links TRBV28 to TRBJ2-5; 10 bases line up with TRBD1. The CDR3 spans 16 residues. V shed 6 bases and J 5 bases; nucleotides not matched to a gene: 12. Per the germline V gene, CDR1 is MDHEN and CDR2 is SYDVKM. CDR3 DNA sequence: TGTGCCAGCAGCCTATGGACAGGGGGTGTAGGGGAGACCCAGTACTTC. Translation: CASSLWTGGVGETQYF.